These T cell receptor beta chains were read from a single sample in a study of identical twins. One entry per CDR3 protein, called by TCRdb with MiXCR from the 5' RACE reads. Of approximately 550,000 distinct CDR3 sequences detected, around 22% appear once; the ten largest clones hold approximately 0.52%. These records were also assigned to another study, of yellow fever vaccine responses in identical twins.

Sequencing input: CD4+ T cells sorted from blood. Receptors originate from a woman aged 18-35 years in good health. Each CDR3 is given with its conserved first and last residue. The order of the fields is clone size, V gene, CDR3 protein. Rows give clone size only sometimes, using once, few, many, or a class for an expanded clone.

>few|TRBV9
CASSVAGSGGALYETQYF
>.|TRBV10-3
CAISGRGGQETQYF
>.|TRBV15
CATRAGTSNQPQHF
>few|TRBV6-1
CASSKLAANTGELFF
>.|TRBV24-1
CATSDGWANEQFF
>.|TRBV28
CASSPRERSLYSGANVLTF
>few|TRBV5-1
CASSLGGQETDTQYF
>.|TRBV5-1
CASSVGGLGQETQYF
>.|TRBV2
CASSEGWRQDMNTEAFF
>.|TRBV12-3/TRBV12-4
CASRGGGNTEAFF
>.|TRBV12-3/TRBV12-4
CASTNWVQQETQYF
>few|TRBV5-1
CASSLAVEEFYEQYF
>.|TRBV20-1
CSARDHNRVSGVAEQFF
>few|TRBV6-4
CASSAGSSTDTQYF
>few|TRBV7-9
CASSSNSHYGYTF
>.|TRBV12-3/TRBV12-4
CASSLAVQGRFNEQFF
>few|TRBV12-3/TRBV12-4
CASSSLTGANIQYF
>.|TRBV20-1
CSAAEANTIYF
>few|TRBV20-1
CSASSGSSYNEQFF
>.|TRBV7-8
CASSLEWPGELFF
>few|TRBV18
CASSPRPDFYGYTF
>.|TRBV19
CASSVGTYLSYNEQFF
>.|TRBV12-3/TRBV12-4
CASMSRPSSYEQYF
>many|TRBV5-1
CASSLASGAYNEQFF
>.|TRBV9
CASSPPRSGANVLTF
>few|TRBV5-1
CASSLQGVDTEAFF
>few|TRBV12-3/TRBV12-4
CASSLVGGRAYEQYF
>few|TRBV29-1
CSVESSRTDTQYF
>few|TRBV2
CASSTGGSADTQYF
>.|TRBV11-2
CASSIGANVLTF
>few|TRBV20-1
CSAQTRREKNIQYF
>.|TRBV20-1
CSASTGYNEQFF
>few|TRBV27
CASSYLEGNEQFF
>.|TRBV20-1
CSAPLPFLDEQYF
>.|TRBV5-1
CASSIASPNNEQFF
>.|TRBV2
CASRTGLVVGAGELFF
>many|TRBV4-1
CASSQAEVQGYYGYTF
>once|TRBV20-1
CSATPTSGQGGSNTGELFF
>many|TRBV25-1
CASSSQGRGLLLDTQYF
>.|TRBV7-9
CASSLEPAGESEQFF